This entry lists 24 T cell receptor beta chains sequenced from one sample in a study of T cells in women clearing cervical HPV infection. TCRdb keeps only in-frame clones here, not all; method: immunoSEQ multiplex PCR. The sample yields some 40,000 clones, of which the top ten take up 4.5% to 6%. Sequences were obtained from blood buffy coat. The source is a woman aged 18 to 75 with a cervical HPV16 infection that either progressed to CIN3+ or cleared (not recorded which).

Partial CDR3 DNA: TGTGCCAGCAGGTTCGGGACAAGGGATACTGAA. Its protein is CASRFGTRDTE. The whole CDR3 sequence is CASRFGTRDTEAFF. V is TRBV2 and J is TRBJ1-1; D might be TRBD1 (6 bases). With the read ending 3 residues before the CDR3 end, the germline J gene is used to fill in that end. The germline V and J ends were trimmed by 6 bases and 5 bases, with 16 bases remaining between them. The CDR3 has 14 amino acids. Germline V lookup: CDR1 SNHLY, CDR2 FYNNEI.

This CDR3 is CASQGTALSGANVLTF. Incomplete CDR3 DNA: TGTGCCAGCCAGGGGACAGCGCTCTCTGGGGCCAACGTC. This sequence joins TRBV2 and TRBJ2-6; 7 bases are a match to TRBD1. The CDR3 end lies 3 residues beyond the end of the read and is filled in from the germline J gene. The germline V gene encodes CDR1 SNHLY and CDR2 FYNNEI. J lost 0 bases, V lost 8 bases, and 7 bases had no gene match. The CDR3 length is 16 residues.

For this clone: The read is 3 residues too short to cover the CDR3 end, so that end is filled in from the germline J gene. The chain couples TRBV5-1 to TRBJ2-3, with TRBD2 matching 8 bases. The V gene's germline CDR1 is SGHRS and CDR2 YFSETQ. CDR3 length equals 15 residues. V was pared by 0 bases and J by 5 bases, with 5 bases of the junction left unmatched. CDR3 protein: CASSLVGLAGDTQYF. The CDR3 bases that were read are TGCGCCAGCAGCTTGGTGGGCCTAGCGGGAGATACG.

As regards this clone: The sequence runs out 3 residues before the end of the CDR3; the remainder is reconstructed from the germline J gene. The chain uses TRBV20-1 and TRBJ2-2; 13 nucleotides agree with TRBD2. Germline loops: CDR1 DFQATT, CDR2 SNEGSKA (reference sequence). The CDR3 has 17 amino acids. Losses at the gene ends were 3 bases for V and 6 bases for J; bases not matched to a gene: 10. CDR3 DNA (partial): TGCAGTGCTAGTCCCTTAACTAGCGGGGGGGGCCCCGGGGAG. Translating it yields CSASPLTSGGGPGE. The complete CDR3 sequence is CSASPLTSGGGPGELFF.

Concerning this clone itself: The read gets to within 3 residues of the CDR3 end, and the germline J gene fills in the rest. V is TRBV6-1 and J is TRBJ2-5; 11 nucleotides line up with TRBD2. Trimming cost V 4 bases and J 7 bases; bases outside gene matches: 8. Germline CDR1 reads MNHNS; CDR2 reads SASEGT. The CDR3 is made up of 15 amino acids. Here the CDR3 reads CASSALGLAGGTQYF. CDR3 DNA (partial): TGTGCCAGCAGTGCTCTGGGGCTAGCGGGGGGGACC.

A word on this clone: From the germline J gene comes the end of the CDR3, since the read stops 3 residues before it. The rearrangement links TRBV5-1 to TRBJ1-2; D is undetermined. V gave up 4 bases and J gave up 6 bases, with 19 bases separating them. The germline CDR1 and CDR2 sequences are SGHRS and YFSETQ. The CDR3 is 15 residues long. CDR3 bases read: TGCGCCAGCAGCCCCAATACCGGGGTCGTAGATGGC. It codes for CASSPNTGVVDG. From start to end, the CDR3 is CASSPNTGVVDGYTF.

As regards this clone: The read ends 3 residues before the CDR3 terminus; that terminus is restored from the germline J gene. The chain couples TRBV7-9 to TRBJ1-5, with 7 nucleotides matching TRBD1. V lost 1 base, J lost 3 bases, and 3 bases stayed unmatched. This CDR3 region has 15 residues. Per the germline V gene, CDR1 is SEHNR and CDR2 is FQNEAQ (reference sequence). The chain's CDR3 is CASSLGTGLNQPQHF. The CDR3 DNA, read in part, is TGTGCCAGCAGCTTAGGGACAGGACTCAATCAGCCC.

A remark on this clone: The CDR3 end lies 3 residues beyond the end of the read and is filled in from the germline J gene. The chain has TRBV7-8 and TRBJ2-1, with 8 bases aligning to TRBD1. The CDR3 consists of 16 residues. Per the germline V gene, CDR1 is SGHVS and CDR2 is FQNEAQ. Germline trimming cut 1 base from V and 5 bases from J; bases unmatched to any gene: 7. CDR3 bases read: TGTGCCAGCAGCTTAGTATACGACAGGGGTAACAATGAG. It translates to CASSLVYDRGNNE. The CDR3, in full, reads CASSLVYDRGNNEQFF.

Notes on this clone: The read ends 3 residues before the CDR3 terminus; that terminus is restored from the germline J gene. This chain links TRBV11-1 with TRBJ2-5; the D gene is possibly TRBD2 (6 bases). CDR1 and CDR2 (germline): SGHAT, FQDESV (reference sequence). The V end lost 1 base, the J end lost 3 bases, and 12 bases lay between the germline ends. The CDR3 covers 15 residues. The CDR3 bases that were read are TGTGCCAGCAGCTTAGTTGGCGGGGTAGAAGAGACC. Amino acids: CASSLVGGVEET. The whole CDR3 protein reads CASSLVGGVEETQYF. Looking up the rest from reference TRBV11-1 and TRBJ2-5 gives the full variable domain: EAEVAQSPRYKITEKSQAVAFWCDPISGHATLYWYRQILGQGPELLVQFQDESVVDDSQLPKDRFSAERLKGVDSTLKIQPAELGDSAMYLCASSLVGGVEETQYFGPGTRLLVL.

Regarding this clone: The DNA ends 3 residues before the CDR3 does, and the rest of the CDR3 is filled in from the germline J gene. The chain recombines TRBV11-3 with TRBJ2-7, with D perhaps TRBD2 (6 bases). The CDR3 runs 13 residues. Per the germline V gene, CDR1 is SGHNT and CDR2 is YENEEA. Between the trimmed V and J ends, which lost 1 base and 2 bases, there was a span of 6 bases. CDR3 sequence reads: CASSLAGAYEQYF. Partial CDR3 DNA: TGTGCCAGCAGCTTAGCGGGGGCCTACGAG.

With respect to this clone: The DNA ends 3 residues before the CDR3 does, and the rest of the CDR3 is filled in from the germline J gene. The V gene is TRBV6-1, the J gene TRBJ1-1, with D unclear. This CDR3 contains 14 residues. The V gene's germline CDR1 is MNHNS and CDR2 SASEGT. Incomplete CDR3 DNA: TGTGCCAGCAGTGAAGTAAATTTAAGCGGGCGG. Amino acids: CASSEVNLSGR. The full CDR3 is CASSEVNLSGRAFF.

To note about this clone: The read finishes 3 residues shy of the CDR3 end, and the germline J gene is used to complete it. The V call is TRBV5-1, the J call TRBJ2-5; TRBD1 aligns across 10 bases. Germline-derived CDR1 and CDR2 are SGHRS and YFSETQ. This CDR3 contains 14 residues. The trim removed 4 bases at V and 4 bases at J, leaving 4 bases unmatched. The CDR3 reads CASSPRTGGETQYF. The part of the CDR3 DNA that was read is TGCGCCAGCAGCCCGCGGACAGGGGGAGAGACC.

Details on this clone: The CDR3 extends 3 residues past the end of the read, so its final part is completed from the germline J gene. The chain carries TRBV5-1 and TRBJ2-7; D possibly corresponds to TRBD2 (7 bases). The CDR3 runs 17 residues. V lost 0 bases to trimming and J lost 5 bases, with 21 bases between them. Looked up from germline, CDR1 is SGHRS and CDR2 is YFSETQ. CDR3 DNA, as far as it was read: TGCGCCAGCAGCTTGGGACCCGGGGGGCGCAAATCGGACGAG. Translating it yields CASSLGPGGRKSDE. The full CDR3 is CASSLGPGGRKSDEQYF.

About this clone itself: The read finishes 3 residues shy of the CDR3 end, and the germline J gene is used to complete it. The chain employs TRBV5-1 and TRBJ2-1, with 10 bases matching TRBD1. Germline trimming cut 4 bases from V and 8 bases from J; bases unmatched to any gene: 6. Germline lookup yields CDR1 SGHRS and CDR2 YFSETQ. The CDR3 is made up of 14 amino acids. The CDR3 is CASSPSTGGHEQFF. CDR3 bases read: TGCGCCAGCAGCCCCTCGACAGGGGGCCATGAG.

With regard to this clone: The read finishes 3 residues shy of the CDR3 end, and the germline J gene is used to complete it. The rearrangement uses TRBV7-6 and TRBJ2-7; 8 bases are shared with TRBD1. CDR1 SGHVS and CDR2 FNYEAQ come from the germline V gene. The CDR3 extends over 16 amino acids. Trimming cost V 5 bases and J 3 bases; bases outside gene matches: 12. CDR3 DNA, as far as it was read: TGTGCCAGCAGCCCGTCCCCCGGGACAGGTGACTACGAG. As protein: CASSPSPGTGDYE. The whole CDR3 reads CASSPSPGTGDYEQYF.

As regards this clone: The read finishes 3 residues shy of the CDR3 end, and the germline J gene is used to complete it. The chain employs TRBV6-2 or TRBV6-3 and TRBJ2-7; D uncertain. V was pared by 6 bases and J by 1 base, with 16 bases between. There are 15 residues in the CDR3. Per the germline V gene, CDR1 is MNHEY and CDR2 is SVGEGT. The CDR3 DNA, read in part, is TGTGCCAGCAGGAGTAGGGTAGACGGTTCCTACGAG. Translated: CASRSRVDGSYE. The CDR3, in full, reads CASRSRVDGSYEQYF.

A note on this clone: The read falls 3 residues short of the CDR3 end, and the missing part is taken from the germline J gene. The genes are TRBV11-2 and TRBJ2-2; D possibly corresponds to TRBD1 (6 bases). The CDR3 totals 15 residues. Trimming pared 4 bases from V and 6 bases from J, leaving 15 bases between. Germline CDR1 SGHAT, CDR2 FQNNGV. CDR3 region: CASSSPTGRSGELFF. Partial CDR3 DNA: TGTGCCAGCAGCTCTCCGACAGGACGGTCCGGGGAG. Full variable domain (rest looked up from reference TRBV11-2 and TRBJ2-2): EAGVAQSPRYKIIEKRQSVAFWCNPISGHATLYWYQQILGQGPKLLIQFQNNGVVDDSQLPKDRFSAERLKGVDSTLKIQPAKLEDSAVYLCASSSPTGRSGELFFGEGSRLTVL.

As regards this clone: The CDR3 end lies 3 residues beyond the end of the read and is filled in from the germline J gene. The rearrangement joins TRBV11-2 to TRBJ2-3; D is unresolved. Germline CDR1 SGHAT, CDR2 FQNNGV. CDR3 length: 15 residues. V gave up 0 bases and J gave up 0 bases, with 7 bases separating them. CDR3 in amino acids: CASSLDHFSTDTQYF. Partial CDR3 DNA: TGTGCCAGCAGCTTAGATCATTTCAGCACAGATACG.

Worth noting for this clone: The read stops 3 residues short of the end of the CDR3; the missing end is completed from the germline J gene. The rearrangement links TRBV2 to TRBJ1-1; D remains ambiguous. V was clipped by 3 bases and J by 4 bases, with 12 bases between them. This CDR3 spans 14 amino acids. Germline CDR1 is SNHLY and CDR2 is FYNNEI. Incomplete CDR3 DNA: TGTGCCAGCAGTGATCGGCCTAGAGGCACTGAA. Its protein is CASSDRPRGTE. The entire CDR3 reads CASSDRPRGTEAFF.

Concerning this clone: The observed sequence ends 3 residues before the CDR3 terminus, with the missing tail filled in from the germline J gene. V gene TRBV7-9 combines with J gene TRBJ2-3, with 9 positions matching TRBD1. Trimming took 5 bases from V and 1 from J; bases not matched to a gene: 4. Germline V CDR1 and CDR2: SEHNR, FQNEAQ (reference sequence). This CDR3 comprises 15 residues. CDR3 DNA, as far as it was read: TGTGCCAGCAGCCCGGGACAGGGTGGCACAGATACG. As protein: CASSPGQGGTDT. The CDR3 in its entirety is CASSPGQGGTDTQYF.

Remarks on this clone: The read ends 3 residues shy of where the CDR3 ends; the end is completed using the germline J gene. The gene calls are TRBV7-2 and TRBJ2-5; D is perhaps TRBD1 (5 bases). This CDR3 has 15 amino acids. CDR1 is SGHTA and CDR2 is FQGNSA in the germline V gene. V dropped 5 bases and J dropped 2 bases, with 15 bases sitting between them. CDR3 protein: CASSPQWRQQETQYF. The covered CDR3 bases are TGTGCCAGCAGCCCCCAATGGAGACAGCAAGAGACC.

CDR3 region: CASSLSIGGAYNEQFF. The CDR3 DNA, read in part, is TGTGCCAGCAGCTTAAGTATTGGGGGCGCCTACAATGAG. The chain links TRBV7-6 to TRBJ2-1; D is perhaps TRBD1 (6 bases). The DNA ends 3 residues before the CDR3 does, and the rest of the CDR3 is filled in from the germline J gene. Germline assignment: CDR1 SGHVS and CDR2 FNYEAQ. The CDR3 sequence is 16 residues long. The V gene lost 2 bases and the J gene lost 2 bases, with 13 bases spanning the gap.

A word on this clone: Read sequence stops 3 residues before the CDR3 end, and the germline J gene provides the missing end. The chain links TRBV29-1 to TRBJ1-2; TRBD1 agrees at 8 bases. CDR1 SQVTM and CDR2 ANQGSEA come from the germline V gene. There are 12 residues in the CDR3. CDR3: CSVERTGSGYTF. The sequenced part of the CDR3 DNA is TGCAGCGTTGAAAGGACAGGGAGCGGC. The variable domain in full, completed from reference TRBV29-1 and TRBJ1-2, reads SAVISQKPSRDICQRGTSLTIQCQVDSQVTMMFWYRQQPGQSLTLIATANQGSEATYESGFVIDKFPISRPNLTFSTLTVSNMSPEDSSIYLCSVERTGSGYTFGSGTRLTVV.

For this clone: From the germline J gene comes the end of the CDR3, since the read stops 3 residues before it. This rearrangement joins TRBV10-3 to TRBJ1-2; 8 positions match TRBD1. V trimming: 1 base; J trimming: 7 bases; junction bases outside the gene matches: 5. The CDR3 spans 14 residues. Per germline, CDR1 ENHRY and CDR2 SYGVKD. The CDR3 bases that were read are TGTGCCATCAGTGAGTTACAGGACAGGGTTGGC. Translation gives CAISELQDRVG. The entire CDR3 protein reads CAISELQDRVGYTF.